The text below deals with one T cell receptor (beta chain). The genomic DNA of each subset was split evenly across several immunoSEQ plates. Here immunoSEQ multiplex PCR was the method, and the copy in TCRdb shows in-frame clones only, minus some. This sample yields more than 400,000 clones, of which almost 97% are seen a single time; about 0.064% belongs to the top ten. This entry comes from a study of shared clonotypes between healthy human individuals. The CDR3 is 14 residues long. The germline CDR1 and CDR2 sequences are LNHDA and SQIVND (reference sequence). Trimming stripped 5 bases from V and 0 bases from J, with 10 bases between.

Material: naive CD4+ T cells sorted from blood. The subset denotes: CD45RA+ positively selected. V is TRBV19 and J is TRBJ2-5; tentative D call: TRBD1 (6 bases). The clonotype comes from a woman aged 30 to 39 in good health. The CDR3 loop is CASSGQPYQETQYF. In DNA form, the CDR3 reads TGTGCCAGTAGTGGACAGCCGTACCAAGAGACCCAGTACTTC.